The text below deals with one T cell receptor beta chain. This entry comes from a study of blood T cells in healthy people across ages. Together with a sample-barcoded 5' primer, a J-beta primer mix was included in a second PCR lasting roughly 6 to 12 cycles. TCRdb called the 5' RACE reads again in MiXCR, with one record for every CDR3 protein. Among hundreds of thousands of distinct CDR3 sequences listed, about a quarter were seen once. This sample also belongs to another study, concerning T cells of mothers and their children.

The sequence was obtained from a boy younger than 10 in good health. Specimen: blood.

The CDR3, as DNA: TGTGCCAGCAGCCCTGGACTAGCGGGAGGGAAGTACCAAGAGACCCAGTACTTC. Translated: CASSPGLAGGKYQETQYF. This chain connects TRBV7-9 to TRBJ2-5; 15 bases map to TRBD2. With 5 bases clipped from V and 0 bases from J, the junction kept 7 bases outside the gene matches. The CDR3 covers 18 residues. CDR1 SEHNR and CDR2 FQNEAQ come from the germline V gene (reference sequence).